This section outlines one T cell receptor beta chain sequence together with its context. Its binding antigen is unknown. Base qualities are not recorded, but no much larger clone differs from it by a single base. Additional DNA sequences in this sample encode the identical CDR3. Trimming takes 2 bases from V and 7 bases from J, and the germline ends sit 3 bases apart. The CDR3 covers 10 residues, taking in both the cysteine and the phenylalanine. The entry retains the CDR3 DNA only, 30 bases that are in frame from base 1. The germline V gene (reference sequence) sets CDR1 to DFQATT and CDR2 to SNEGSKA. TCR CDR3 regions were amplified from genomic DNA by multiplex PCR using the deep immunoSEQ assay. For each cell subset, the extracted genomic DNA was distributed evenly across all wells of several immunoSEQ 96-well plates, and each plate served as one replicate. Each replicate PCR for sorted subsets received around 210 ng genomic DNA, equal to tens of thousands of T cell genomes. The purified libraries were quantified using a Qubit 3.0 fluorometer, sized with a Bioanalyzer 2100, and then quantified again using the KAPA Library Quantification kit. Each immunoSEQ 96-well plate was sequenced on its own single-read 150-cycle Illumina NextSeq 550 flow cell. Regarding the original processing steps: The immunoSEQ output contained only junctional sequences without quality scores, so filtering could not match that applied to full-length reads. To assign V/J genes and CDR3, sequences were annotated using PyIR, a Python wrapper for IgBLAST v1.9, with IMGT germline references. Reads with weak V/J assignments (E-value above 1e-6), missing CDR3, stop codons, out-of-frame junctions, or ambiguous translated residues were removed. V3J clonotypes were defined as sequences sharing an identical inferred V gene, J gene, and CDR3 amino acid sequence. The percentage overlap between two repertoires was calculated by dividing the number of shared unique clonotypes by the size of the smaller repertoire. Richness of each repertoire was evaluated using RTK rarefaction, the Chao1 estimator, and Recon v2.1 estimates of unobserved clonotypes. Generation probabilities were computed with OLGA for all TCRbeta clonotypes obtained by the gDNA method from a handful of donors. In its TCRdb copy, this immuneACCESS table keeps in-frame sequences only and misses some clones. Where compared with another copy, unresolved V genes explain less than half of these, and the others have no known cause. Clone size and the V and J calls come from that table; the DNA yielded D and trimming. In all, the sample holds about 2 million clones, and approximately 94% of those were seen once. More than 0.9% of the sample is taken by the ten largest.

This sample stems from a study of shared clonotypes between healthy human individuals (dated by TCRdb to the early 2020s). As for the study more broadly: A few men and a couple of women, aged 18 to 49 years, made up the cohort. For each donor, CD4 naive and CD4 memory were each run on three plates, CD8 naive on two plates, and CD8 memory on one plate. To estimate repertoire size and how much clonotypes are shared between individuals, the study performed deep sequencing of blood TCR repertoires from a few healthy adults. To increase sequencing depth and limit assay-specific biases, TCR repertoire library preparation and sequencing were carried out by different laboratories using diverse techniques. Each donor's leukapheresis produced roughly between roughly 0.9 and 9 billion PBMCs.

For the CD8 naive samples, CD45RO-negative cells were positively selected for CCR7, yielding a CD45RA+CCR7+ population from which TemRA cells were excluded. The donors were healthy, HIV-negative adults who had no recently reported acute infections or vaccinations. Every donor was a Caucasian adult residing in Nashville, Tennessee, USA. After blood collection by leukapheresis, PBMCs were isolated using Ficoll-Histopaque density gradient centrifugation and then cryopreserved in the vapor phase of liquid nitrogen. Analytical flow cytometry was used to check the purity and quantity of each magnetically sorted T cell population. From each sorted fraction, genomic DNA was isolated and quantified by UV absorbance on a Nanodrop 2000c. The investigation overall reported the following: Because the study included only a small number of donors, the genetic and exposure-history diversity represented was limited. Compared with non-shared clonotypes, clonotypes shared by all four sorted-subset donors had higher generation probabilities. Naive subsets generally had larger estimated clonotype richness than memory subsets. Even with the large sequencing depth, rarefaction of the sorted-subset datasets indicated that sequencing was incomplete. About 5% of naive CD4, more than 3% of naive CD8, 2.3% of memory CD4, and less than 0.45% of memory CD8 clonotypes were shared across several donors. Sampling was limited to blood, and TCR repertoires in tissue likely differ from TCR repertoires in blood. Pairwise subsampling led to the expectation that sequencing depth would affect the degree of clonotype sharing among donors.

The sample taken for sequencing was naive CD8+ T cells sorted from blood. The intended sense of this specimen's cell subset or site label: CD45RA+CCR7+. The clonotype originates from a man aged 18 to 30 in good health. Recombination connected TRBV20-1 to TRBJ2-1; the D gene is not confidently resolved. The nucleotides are TGCAGTGCTAGACTTAATGAGCAGTTCTTC. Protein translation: CSARLNEQFF.